This T cell receptor (beta chain) was found in a study of shared clonotypes between healthy human individuals (TCRdb year 2020). As for the study more broadly: Three men and two women, aged 18 to 49 years, made up the cohort. For each donor, three plates each were used for CD4 naive and CD4 memory, two plates were used for CD8 naive, and one plate was used for CD8 memory. The study deeply sequenced blood TCR repertoires of about 5 healthy adults to estimate repertoire size and the extent of clonotype sharing between individuals. To increase sequencing depth and limit assay-specific biases, TCR repertoire library preparation and sequencing were carried out by different laboratories using diverse techniques. Per donor, leukapheresis produced somewhere between about 0.8 and 9 billion PBMCs.

Study-wide findings and limitations: Sampling was restricted to blood, and TCR repertoires in tissues likely differ from the TCR repertoires found in blood. Naive subsets generally had larger estimated clonotype richness than memory subsets did. The genetic and exposure-history diversity represented was limited by the small number of donors. Pairwise subsampling indicated that sequencing depth was expected to affect the degree of clonotype sharing among donors. Incomplete sequencing was indicated by rarefaction of sorted-subset datasets, despite the large sequencing depth. Compared with non-shared clonotypes, the clonotypes found in all four sorted-subset donors had higher generation probabilities. Sharing across a handful of donors was observed for approximately 4.6% of naive CD4, over 3% of naive CD8, 2% to 2.5% of memory CD4, and over 0.3% of memory CD8 clonotypes.

Regarding this clone: Its binding antigen is unknown. Base-call qualities are not available, and no considerably larger clone is one nucleotide away.

TCR CDR3 regions were amplified from genomic DNA by multiplex PCR using the deep immunoSEQ assay. Extracted genomic DNA from each cell subset was spread evenly across all wells of several immunoSEQ 96-well plates, with each plate serving as a replicate. Each replicate PCR for sorted subsets received roughly 200 ng genomic DNA, equal to roughly 30,000 T cell genomes. Purified libraries were quantified with a Qubit 3.0 fluorometer, sized on a Bioanalyzer 2100, and re-quantified with the KAPA Library Quantification kit. A separate single-read 150-cycle Illumina NextSeq 550 flow cell was used to sequence each immunoSEQ 96-well plate. Per the original workflow: Because only junctional sequences without quality scores were contained in the immunoSEQ output, filtering matching that applied to full-length reads could not be performed. To assign V/J genes and CDR3, sequences were annotated using PyIR, a Python wrapper for IgBLAST v1.9, with IMGT germline references. Reads were filtered out if the reads had weak V/J assignments (E-value above 1e-6), no CDR3, stop codons, out-of-frame junctions, or ambiguous translated residues. V3J clonotypes were defined by identical inferred V gene, J gene, and CDR3 amino acid sequence. The percentage overlap between two repertoires was calculated by dividing the number of shared unique clonotypes by the size of the smaller repertoire. Three approaches were used to assess repertoire richness: RTK rarefaction, the Chao1 estimator, and Recon v2.1 estimates of unobserved clonotypes. For all TCRbeta clonotypes obtained by the gDNA method from several donors, generation probabilities were computed with OLGA. TCRdb retrieved this table from immuneACCESS and kept in-frame rearrangements only. Not all clones are present; in checked studies, unresolved V genes account for under half, and no reason is known for the remainder. V and J calls plus clone size are reproduced from that table; the DNA served to infer D and trimming. The sample includes over a million clones, with around 82% observed a single time. The ten biggest clones cover roughly 0.62% of the sample.

The donors were healthy, HIV-negative adults who had no recently reported acute infections or vaccinations. Every donor was a Caucasian adult residing in Nashville, Tennessee, USA. CD4+ T cells were enriched through magnetic negative selection, after which naive cells were positively selected on CD45RA and the remaining negative fraction served as the memory subset. After blood collection by leukapheresis, PBMCs were isolated using Ficoll-Histopaque density gradient centrifugation and then cryopreserved in the vapor phase of liquid nitrogen. Analytical flow cytometry was used to check the purity and quantity of every magnetically sorted T cell population. Genomic DNA was isolated from each sorted fraction and quantified by UV absorbance on a Nanodrop 2000c. The TCR comes from a man between 18 and 29 years old in good health. Some clones in this sample may be carry-over from other donors' samples. Sequenced sample: memory CD4+ T cells from PBMCs. This sample's cell subset or site label indicates: CD45RA-negative fraction.

The nucleotide sequence reads TGTGCCATCAGTGACCCGCGCAGGTCTGGGGCCAACGTCCTGACTTTC. Its amino acids are CAISDPRRSGANVLTF. The rearrangement joined TRBV10-3 to TRBJ2-6, with the D gene not clear enough to name. The CDR1 and CDR2 encoded by the germline V gene are ENHRY and SYGVKD. The CDR3 numbers 16 residues from cysteine through phenylalanine. The CDR3 DNA has 48 bases and is translated from base 1. V lost 3 bases and J lost 1 base; the stretch between them is 10 bases long.